This T cell receptor (beta chain) was sequenced in a study of T cells after posttransplantation cyclophosphamide. Unmatched junction bases numbered 14, after V lost 5 bases and J lost 1 base. Germline-derived CDR1 and CDR2 are SGHNT and YENEEA. CDR3 length: 20 amino acids. A marrow graft followed busulfan-fludarabine conditioning, with cyclophosphamide on days +3 and +4. The repertoire was sequenced with immunoSEQ multiplex PCR; TCRdb's copy has only in-frame clones and lacks some. The sample has thousands of clones, roughly 1.9% seen once. The clonotype originates from a young adult male patient who received an allogeneic stem cell transplant from a related donor, was CMV-positive, and had no GVHD. Some T cells may be provided by the graft donor. The starting material was PBMCs, obtained around 240 days after a stem cell transplant with posttransplant cyclophosphamide. This chain uses TRBV11-3 with TRBJ2-1, with 13 bases matching TRBD2. The CDR3 here is CASSTRQRTSGSPSYNEQFF. In nucleotides, the CDR3 is TGTGCCAGCAGCACCCGACAGCGGACTAGCGGGAGCCCTTCCTACAATGAGCAGTTCTTC.